The 19 T cell receptor beta chains in this list originate from one sample, sequenced in a study of blood T cell repertoires in COVID-19. Only in-frame clones appear in the TCRdb table, and some are missing; sequencing was by immunoSEQ multiplex PCR. The sample lists approximately 88,000 clones, roughly 80% occurring once. The sequencing input was peripheral blood. The receptors were gathered from a human donor in a cohort sampled during active COVID-19.

The chain links TRBV7-6 to TRBJ2-1; 10 bases align to TRBD2. CDR1 and CDR2 from the germline V gene are SGHVS and FNYEAQ. Trimming at V came to 5 bases and at J to 6 bases, leaving 10 bases not matched to a gene. This CDR3 region has 16 residues. Written as DNA, the CDR3 is TGTGCCAGCAGCCGAGACCTAGCGGGAGCTAGCAATGAGCAGTTCTTC. This codes for CASSRDLAGASNEQFF.

This chain connects TRBV12-3 or TRBV12-4 to TRBJ2-1; 8 bases align to TRBD2. Germline trimming cut 6 bases from V and 8 bases from J; bases unmatched to any gene: 3. This CDR3 spans 12 amino acids. The CDR3 DNA reads as TGTGCCAGCAGCCGGGAGGGGGATGAGCAGTTCTTC. It encodes CASSREGDEQFF.

The rearrangement links TRBV5-1 to TRBJ2-3, with 8 bases that match TRBD1. V gave up 5 bases and J gave up 0 bases; unmatched junction bases: 5. CDR3 size: 15 residues. CDR1 SGHRS and CDR2 YFSETQ come from the germline V gene. The CDR3 coding sequence is TGCGCCAGCAGACACGACAGGGGCAGCACAGATACGCAGTATTTT. It encodes CASRHDRGSTDTQYF.

The chain employs TRBV5-5 and TRBJ2-1; D might be TRBD1 (6 bases). Germline V CDR1 and CDR2: SGHKS, YYEKEE (reference sequence). This CDR3 comprises 16 residues. V gave up 0 bases and J gave up 4 bases, with 14 bases separating them. The CDR3 is CASSLGRTVRYNEQFF. As DNA, the CDR3 is TGTGCCAGCAGCTTGGGACGGACAGTGAGGTACAATGAGCAGTTCTTC.

V and J are TRBV6-5 and TRBJ2-1; 12 bases are shared with TRBD2. V was pared by 6 bases and J by 3 bases, with 3 bases of the junction left unmatched. The CDR3 loop spans 15 amino acids. The V gene's germline CDR1 is MNHEY and CDR2 SVGAGI. CDR3 amino acids: CASSLTSGSYNEQFF. DNA for the CDR3: TGTGCCAGCAGCTTGACTAGCGGGAGCTACAATGAGCAGTTCTTC.

The CDR3 loop reads CASSRGQVPYEQYF. CDR3 DNA sequence: TGTGCCAGCAGTCGGGGACAGGTCCCCTACGAGCAGTACTTC. The rearrangement uses TRBV28 and TRBJ2-7; TRBD1 matches at 8 bases. CDR3 length: 14 amino acids. Looked up from germline, CDR1 is MDHEN and CDR2 is SYDVKM. The V segment lost 5 bases and the J segment 2 bases; nucleotides outside the gene matches: 5.

The V gene is TRBV11-1, the J gene TRBJ1-2; 7 bases match TRBD1. Trimming took 5 bases from V and 0 from J; bases not matched to a gene: 6. The CDR3 extends over 15 amino acids. Germline-derived CDR1 and CDR2 are SGHAT and FQDESV (reference sequence). For the CDR3, the DNA is TGTGCCAGCAGCCGAGGACAGGACACTAACTATGGCTACACCTTC. This codes for CASSRGQDTNYGYTF. Together with reference TRBV11-1 and TRBJ1-2, the CDR3 gives the full variable domain: EAEVAQSPRYKITEKSQAVAFWCDPISGHATLYWYRQILGQGPELLVQFQDESVVDDSQLPKDRFSAERLKGVDSTLKIQPAELGDSAMYLCASSRGQDTNYGYTFGSGTRLTVV.

J is TRBJ1-2 and V is TRBV19, with 11 bases that match TRBD1. Trimming at V came to 5 bases and at J to 3 bases, leaving 14 bases not matched to a gene. This CDR3 comprises 18 residues. Per the germline V gene, CDR1 is LNHDA and CDR2 is SQIVND (reference sequence). The DNA for the CDR3 is TGTGCCAGTAGTCTCAAGGCCGTGGGACAGGGGGGCTACTATGGCTACACCTTC. Residues: CASSLKAVGQGGYYGYTF.

This clone was counted between two and nine times. J is TRBJ1-2 and V is TRBV27; D may be TRBD1 (5 bases). Germline V gives CDR1 MNHEY, CDR2 SMNVEV (reference sequence). The CDR3 is 14 residues long. V was trimmed by 2 bases and J by 5 bases, leaving 12 bases between them. CDR3 sequence reads: CASSLNGGWYGYTF. As DNA, the CDR3 is TGTGCCAGCAGTTTAAACGGGGGTTGGTATGGCTACACCTTC.

This chain joins TRBV28 and TRBJ1-5; D uncertain. Germline CDR1 MDHEN, CDR2 SYDVKM. This CDR3 region has 13 residues. V lost 6 bases and J 3 bases, leaving 9 bases between the germline ends. The CDR3 nucleotides are TGTGCCAGCAGAGGAGGGTCCAATCAGCCCCAGCATTTT. Translated, it gives CASRGGSNQPQHF.

The V and J genes are TRBV2 and TRBJ1-1, with 9 bases fitting TRBD1. The junction had 11 bases not matched to a gene; V was cut back by 7 bases and J by 11 bases. This CDR3 has 13 amino acids. Germline assignment: CDR1 SNHLY and CDR2 FYNNEI. CDR3 in amino acids: CASTTGQGERAFF. CDR3 DNA sequence: TGTGCCAGCACAACGGGACAGGGTGAGAGGGCTTTCTTT. The whole variable domain, remainder taken from reference TRBV2 and TRBJ1-1, is EPEVTQTPSHQVTQMGQEVILRCVPISNHLYFYWYRQILGQKVEFLVSFYNNEISEKSEIFDDQFSVERPDGSNFTLKIRSTKLEDSAMYFCASTTGQGERAFFGQGTRLTVV.

About this clone itself: Other DNA sequences in the sample encode the same CDR3. V gene TRBV19 combines with J gene TRBJ2-5; TRBD2 matches 7 bases. The CDR3 loop spans 13 amino acids. V shed 2 bases, J shed 5 bases, and the junction held 2 bases outside the gene matches. Looked up from germline, CDR1 is LNHDA and CDR2 is SQIVND (reference sequence). The CDR3 loop reads CASSIQGGETQYF. The CDR3 DNA reads TGTGCCAGTAGTATACAGGGAGGGGAGACCCAGTACTTC.

The chain carries TRBV4-3 and TRBJ2-3; 8 nucleotides agree with TRBD2. Germline CDR1 LGHNA, CDR2 YSLEER. Trimming cost V 2 bases and J 4 bases; bases outside gene matches: 8. The CDR3 extends over 16 amino acids. CDR3 protein: CASSQHPGRGADTQYF. CDR3 bases: TGCGCCAGCAGCCAACACCCTGGGCGGGGGGCAGATACGCAGTATTTT.

This rearrangement joins TRBV7-2 to TRBJ2-5, with 14 positions matching TRBD2. This CDR3 has 18 residues. J was trimmed by 2 bases and V by 5 bases; bases with no gene match: 10. Germline loops: CDR1 SGHTA, CDR2 FQGNSA. The CDR3 bases are TGTGCCAGCAGCCCCGGGACTAGCGGGAGAGTAAGGCAAGAGACCCAGTACTTC. It is translated as CASSPGTSGRVRQETQYF.

This clone was counted between two and nine times. J is TRBJ1-2 and V is TRBV10-3, with D perhaps matching TRBD1 (6 bases). CDR3 length equals 12 residues. Germline V lookup: CDR1 ENHRY, CDR2 SYGVKD. V lost 10 bases and J 4 bases, leaving 13 bases between the germline ends. CDR3 in amino acids: CATQGHSYGYTF. The CDR3 DNA reads as TGTGCCACACAGGGACATAGCTATGGCTACACCTTC.

This chain connects TRBV6-2 or TRBV6-3 to TRBJ1-5; possibly TRBD1 for D (6 bases). The germline CDR1 and CDR2 sequences are MNHEY and SVGEGT. V lost 4 bases to trimming and J lost 7 bases, with 17 bases between them. The CDR3 sequence is 15 residues long. CDR3 sequence: CASSLQILQGQPQHF. The CDR3 coding sequence is TGTGCCAGCAGTTTACAGATTCTCCAGGGGCAGCCCCAGCATTTT.

This chain connects TRBV18 to TRBJ2-2; 12 bases agree with TRBD2. J lost 7 bases, V lost 4 bases, and 7 bases had no gene match. The CDR3 runs to 16 residues. Germline CDR1 and CDR2: KGHSH and LQKENI. CDR3 DNA sequence: TGTGCCAGCTCACAACAGACTAGCGGGAGCGGCGGGGAGCTGTTTTTT. Its protein is CASSQQTSGSGGELFF.

The J gene is TRBJ2-5, the V gene TRBV2, with D possibly being TRBD2 (6 bases). Germline V gene sequence: CDR1 SNHLY, CDR2 FYNNEI. This CDR3 comprises 15 residues. V was cut by 0 bases and J by 3 bases, with 11 bases left in between. This chain's CDR3 is CASSEARGREETQYF. For the CDR3, the DNA is TGTGCCAGCAGTGAAGCGCGGGGCAGAGAAGAGACCCAGTACTTC.

The gene calls are TRBV19 and TRBJ2-2; 7 nucleotides agree with TRBD2. The CDR3 extends over 16 amino acids. V gave up 5 bases and J gave up 6 bases; unmatched junction bases: 12. The germline CDR1 and CDR2 sequences are LNHDA and SQIVND (reference sequence). Here the CDR3 reads CASSGRVPGVSGELFF. CDR3 bases: TGTGCCAGTAGTGGGAGGGTTCCAGGCGTTTCCGGGGAGCTGTTTTTT.